This entry describes one T cell receptor beta chain. Its specificity is not known. The CDR3 contains 15 residues. Germline CDR1 reads MNHNY; CDR2 reads SVGAGI (reference sequence). Germline trimming cut 2 bases from V and 7 bases from J; bases unmatched to any gene: 6. This sample was included in a study of OX40 agonist ivuxolimab in advanced cancers. Study-wide results and caveats: More expanded clones were found, on average, in CD8+ than in CD4+ T cells.

The table came from immunoSEQ multiplex PCR; TCRdb's copy has only in-frame clones and leaves some out. The sample gives 92,000 or so clones, approximately 84% of which show up once; around 5.8% is in the top ten. This receptor was obtained from an adult with an advanced solid tumor such as melanoma, head and neck, liver or kidney cancer. The sequencing used CD4+ or CD8+ T cells sorted from blood, collected in a trial of the OX40 agonist ivuxolimab. The V gene is TRBV6-6, the J gene TRBJ1-4; 8 nucleotides match TRBD1. The CDR3 nucleotides read TGTGCCAGCAGTTACCTGGACAGGGAAAGTGAAAAACTGTTTTTT. Its protein is CASSYLDRESEKLFF.